Listed here is a single T cell receptor (beta chain). The V gene lost 3 bases and the J gene lost 0 bases, with 6 bases spanning the gap. This CDR3 has 13 residues. Germline lookup yields CDR1 MNHEY and CDR2 SMNVEV (reference sequence). This entry comes from a study of control samples from healthy donors and cancer patients. Generated by immunoSEQ multiplex PCR, the TCRdb table keeps only in-frame clones and is missing some. The repertoire holds more than 100,000 clones, with approximately 88% as singletons. The source of this sequence is a man aged 35 to 55 in good health. The rearrangement uses TRBV27 and TRBJ2-7; no firm D call. Source material: blood. The CDR3 DNA reads TGTGCCAGCAGTTTGACTGTCTCCTACGAGCAGTACTTC. It yields the protein CASSLTVSYEQYF.